This entry is about one T cell receptor beta chain. What this receptor recognizes is not known. Per-nucleotide qualities are absent, and no much larger clonotype sits a single base away. The CDR3, from cysteine to phenylalanine, totals 16 residues. Left in the record is the CDR3 DNA by itself, 48 bases read in frame from the first base. Looking up the germline V gene (reference sequence) yields CDR1 MNHNY and CDR2 SVGAGI. V lost 0 bases and J lost 0 bases; the stretch between them is 8 bases long. These data come from a study of blood T cells in healthy people across ages (dated by TCRdb to 2013 to 2016). Regarding the research as a whole: Template switching captured roughly one uniquely barcoded TCR beta cDNA molecule per two T cells in model experiments. Age-related changes in TCR beta repertoire diversity were measured in the study by deep sequencing normalized with unique cDNA molecular identifiers. Donors were grouped into four age groups: young (average approximately 15 years), middle-aged (roughly 37), aged (around 60) and long-lived (roughly 80). To avoid experimental bias, donors of different ages were spread randomly across the sequencing lanes. Using the same blood draw, the study looked at two additional independent replicas of 1 million unique cDNA reads for two donors, one aged 18 to 30 and the other aged 80 or older.

The donors were roughly 39 Caucasian individuals from Russia, aged about 6 to 100 years, who were systemically healthy. Each donor gave around 9 milliliters of peripheral blood, collected into EDTA-treated Vacutainer tubes. Ficoll-Paque density-gradient centrifugation was used to isolate PBMCs, with at least 6.5 million per sample. Trizol reagent was used to extract total RNA from PBMCs, with at least 6 micrograms per sample. Naive CD45RAhigh/CD27high T cell percentages were measured by flow cytometry on a PBMC aliquot from every donor. Libraries came from 5' RACE. Instrument used: Illumina HiSeq 2500. A second PCR of roughly 7 to 12 cycles was performed with a sample-barcoded 5' primer and a J-beta primer mix. Each TCR beta cDNA molecule received a unique molecular identifier from a template-switch 5' adaptor carrying 12 random nucleotides. Each sample yielded at least 2.5 million CDR3-containing paired-end reads. The Mint cDNA synthesis kit, primed by a TRBC-specific oligonucleotide, was used to synthesize first-strand cDNA from all RNA. After uracil-DNA glycosylase treatment, a first 18-cycle PCR used universal primers M1SS and BC2_uni_R on all cDNA. In the authors' own workflow: For normalization, 1 million high-quality reads were randomly selected from each sample, with every read carrying a distinct molecular identifier. Instead of being binned into consensus sequences, reads with shared molecular identifiers were discarded. MiTCR, with a Q25 quality threshold and the strictest error-elimination algorithm, was used for CDR3 identification, clonotype clustering and error correction. A nonparametric unseen species model with Euler transformation was used to estimate a lower bound on total TCR beta diversity. TCRdb cleaned the public reads at Q25 with fastp, built clones with MiXCR and kept in-frame beta chains. All rows with the same CDR3 protein become a single entry with the most common DNA and genes. None of the V and J calls come from the authors' own analysis; TCRdb made them. Within this sample are 1.5 million to 2 million distinct CDR3 sequences, with 25% to 30% of them counted one time only. The ten largest clones capture 7.7% of the sample.

Beyond this particular receptor, the publication reports: As age increased, observed TCR beta diversity per million T cells dropped in a roughly linear way, and a significant reduction was already evident by age about 40. The CMV infection status of donors was not known, potentially confounding age-related changes in expanded clonotypes. Compared with the aged group, the long-lived group had more naive CD4+ T cells, fewer expanded clones and increased TCR diversity, suggesting age selection. Bulk unsorted PBMC profiling prevented conclusive comparison of naive and antigen-experienced compartments. Estimates of total diversity from one million sequenced T cells were regarded as lower bounds and underestimates. A strong correlation was found between observed TCR beta diversity and the percentage of naive T cells measured by flow cytometry.

What was sequenced was blood. This chain is built from TRBV6-6 and TRBJ1-4; confidence is insufficient to name the D gene. This clonotype was obtained from a woman aged 25 to 45 in good health. The nucleotide sequence is given as TGTGCCAGCAGTTACTCGATAAGGGCAACTAATGAAAAACTGTTTTTT. This is translated as CASSYSIRATNEKLFF.